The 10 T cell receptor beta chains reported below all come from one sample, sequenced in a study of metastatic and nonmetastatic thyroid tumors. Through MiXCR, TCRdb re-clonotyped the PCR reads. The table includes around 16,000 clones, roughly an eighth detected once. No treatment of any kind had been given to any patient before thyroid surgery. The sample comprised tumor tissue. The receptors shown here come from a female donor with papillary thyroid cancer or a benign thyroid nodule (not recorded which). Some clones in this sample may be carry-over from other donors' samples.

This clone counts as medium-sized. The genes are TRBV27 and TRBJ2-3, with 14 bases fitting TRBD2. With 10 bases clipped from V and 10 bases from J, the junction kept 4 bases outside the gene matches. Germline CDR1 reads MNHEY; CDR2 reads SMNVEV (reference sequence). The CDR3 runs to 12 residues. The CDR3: CATTTSGRAQYF. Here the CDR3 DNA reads TGTGCCACCACGACTAGCGGGAGGGCGCAGTATTTT.

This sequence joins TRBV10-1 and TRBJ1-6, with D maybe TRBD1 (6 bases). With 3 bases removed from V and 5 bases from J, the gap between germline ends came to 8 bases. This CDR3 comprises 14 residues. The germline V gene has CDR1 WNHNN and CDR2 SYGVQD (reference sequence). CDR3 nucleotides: TGCGCCAGCAGTGACAGGGGTAATAATTCACCCCTCCACTTT. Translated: CASSDRGNNSPLHF.

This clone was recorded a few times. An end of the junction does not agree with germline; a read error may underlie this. Written as DNA, the CDR3 is TGCAGTGCACAAGACAGGGGCACAGGTACGCAGTATTTT. This sequence encodes CSAQDRGTGTQYF. The gene calls are TRBV20-1 and TRBJ2-3, with 8 positions matching TRBD1. The germline V gene has CDR1 DFQATT and CDR2 SNEGSKA (reference sequence). The CDR3 is 13 amino acids.

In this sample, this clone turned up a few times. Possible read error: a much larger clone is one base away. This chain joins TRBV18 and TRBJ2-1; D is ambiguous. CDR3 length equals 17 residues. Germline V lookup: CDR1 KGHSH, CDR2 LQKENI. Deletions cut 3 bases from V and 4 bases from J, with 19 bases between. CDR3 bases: TGTGCCAGCTCACCGCGACCAGTCCCATCGCAATACAATGAGCAGTTCTTC. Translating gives CASSPRPVPSQYNEQFF.

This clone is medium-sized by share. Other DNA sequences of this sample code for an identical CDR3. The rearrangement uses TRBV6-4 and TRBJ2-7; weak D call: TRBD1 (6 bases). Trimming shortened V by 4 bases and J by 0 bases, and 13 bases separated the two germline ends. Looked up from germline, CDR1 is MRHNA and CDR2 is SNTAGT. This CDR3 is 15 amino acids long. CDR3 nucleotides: TGTGCCAGCAGTGCCCGACAGGCCCGCTCCTACGAGCAGTACTTC. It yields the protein CASSARQARSYEQYF.

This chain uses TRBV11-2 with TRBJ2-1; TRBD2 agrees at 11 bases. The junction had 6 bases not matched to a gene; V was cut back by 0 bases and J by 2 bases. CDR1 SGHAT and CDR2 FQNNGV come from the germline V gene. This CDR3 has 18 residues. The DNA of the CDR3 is TGTGCCAGCAGCTTAGAAGGAGGGACTAGCGGAACCTACAATGAGCAGTTCTTC. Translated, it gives CASSLEGGTSGTYNEQFF.

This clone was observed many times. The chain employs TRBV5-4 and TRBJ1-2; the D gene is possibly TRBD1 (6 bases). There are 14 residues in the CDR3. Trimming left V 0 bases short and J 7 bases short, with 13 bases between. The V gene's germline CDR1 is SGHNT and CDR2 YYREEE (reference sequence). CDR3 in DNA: TGTGCCAGCAGCTTGGAGACAGGCGCAGGTGGCTACACCTTC. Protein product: CASSLETGAGGYTF.

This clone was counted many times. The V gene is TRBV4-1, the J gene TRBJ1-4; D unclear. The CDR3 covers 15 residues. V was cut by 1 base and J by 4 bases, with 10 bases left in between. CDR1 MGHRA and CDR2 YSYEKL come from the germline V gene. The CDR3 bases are TGCGCCAGCAGCCAAGTTACGGTGTATAATGAAAAACTGTTTTTT. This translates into CASSQVTVYNEKLFF.

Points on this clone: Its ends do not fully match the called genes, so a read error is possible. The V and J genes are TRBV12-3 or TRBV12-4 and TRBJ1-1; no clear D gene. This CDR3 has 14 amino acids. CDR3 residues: CDSSFSVANTEAFF. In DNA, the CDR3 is TGTGACAGCAGTTTTTCGGTCGCGAACACTGAAGCTTTCTTT.

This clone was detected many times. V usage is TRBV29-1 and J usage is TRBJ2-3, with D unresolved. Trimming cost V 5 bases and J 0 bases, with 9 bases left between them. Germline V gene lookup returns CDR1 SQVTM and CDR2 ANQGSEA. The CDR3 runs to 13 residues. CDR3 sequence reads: CSVMGSSTDTQYF. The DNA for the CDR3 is TGCAGCGTTATGGGGTCTAGCACAGATACGCAGTATTTT.